This TCR beta chain appears in the sequencing data of a study of T cell responses to AZD1222 COVID-19 vaccine. Of note for this clone: Its antigen remains unknown.

The germline CDR1 and CDR2 sequences are DFQATT and SNEGSKA (reference sequence). The CDR3 consists of 14 residues. Trimming left V 3 bases short and J 1 base short, with 12 bases between. Data came from immunoSEQ multiplex PCR; TCRdb stores just in-frame clones and leaves some out. The sample includes 150,000 to 200,000 clones, around 87% seen only once; the top ten take 2.6%. Study-level points and caveats: The donor group comprised mostly white British people and more females; the analysis possibly underestimated clonal diversity. Without day 14 samples, only post-peak T cell repertoires were studied. It was only a handful of AZD1222 recipients who were seropositive at baseline.

The TCR was taken from an adult in good health. This specimen consisted of peripheral blood, obtained on day 0 of AZD1222 vaccination. The V and J genes are TRBV20-1 and TRBJ1-1, with unresolved D. Here the CDR3 DNA reads TGCAGTGCTAGTCCCCTCACTGGGAACACTGAAGCTTTCTTT. This codes for CSASPLTGNTEAFF.